The entry below gives a single T cell receptor (beta chain) sequence along with its context. Antigen specificity is unknown. The CDR3 length is 23 residues. This entry belongs to a study of cytomegalovirus exposure and HLA in healthy donors. The PCR was carried out with 60 Vbeta primers and 13 Jbeta primers. This table comes from immunoSEQ multiplex PCR, and its TCRdb copy is limited to in-frame clones, with some not included. This table holds 100,000 or so clones, around three quarters found once. Study-level points and caveats: While the bulk of TCR sequences proved rare, some public TCRs turned up in many donors. When a later analysis was performed, an Asian-associated ancestry cluster reportedly had fewer N-insertions than the approximately 680-donor mean. Earlier findings revealed that most TCR beta V segments proved productive either about 87% or about 30% of the time.

This chain connects TRBV21-1 to TRBJ1-5; the D segment call TRBD1 is taken from the table without a DNA check. TRBV21-1 is described as a pseudogene. The sequencing input was PBMCs. The sequence was obtained from a middle-aged woman in good health and CMV-seropositive. The CDR3 sequence is CARIGPLTFTTGGKTYSNQPQHF. DNA of the CDR3: TGTGCCAGAATCGGTCCCCTAACGTTTACAACAGGGGGAAAAACGTATAGCAATCAGCCCCAGCATTTT.